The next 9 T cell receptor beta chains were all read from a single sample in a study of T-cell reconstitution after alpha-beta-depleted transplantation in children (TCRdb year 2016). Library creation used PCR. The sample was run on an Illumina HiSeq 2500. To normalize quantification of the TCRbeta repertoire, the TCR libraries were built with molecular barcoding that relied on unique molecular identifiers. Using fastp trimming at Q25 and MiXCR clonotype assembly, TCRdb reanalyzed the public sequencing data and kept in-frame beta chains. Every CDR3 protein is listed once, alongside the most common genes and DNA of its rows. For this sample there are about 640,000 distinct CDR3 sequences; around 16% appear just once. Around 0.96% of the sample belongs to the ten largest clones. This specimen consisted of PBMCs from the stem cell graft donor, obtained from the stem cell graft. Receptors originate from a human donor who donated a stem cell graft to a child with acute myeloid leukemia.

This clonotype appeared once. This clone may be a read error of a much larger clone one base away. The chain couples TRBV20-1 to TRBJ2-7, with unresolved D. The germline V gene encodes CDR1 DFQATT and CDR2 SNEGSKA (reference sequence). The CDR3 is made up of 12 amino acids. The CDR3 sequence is CSARDDSYGQYV. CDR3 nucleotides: TGCAGTGCTAGAGACGACTCCTACGGGCAGTACGTC.

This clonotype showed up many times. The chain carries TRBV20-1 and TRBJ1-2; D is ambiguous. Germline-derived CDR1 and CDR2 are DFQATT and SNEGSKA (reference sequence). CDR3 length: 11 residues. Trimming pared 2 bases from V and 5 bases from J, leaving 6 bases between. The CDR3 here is CSARQEYGYTF. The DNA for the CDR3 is TGCAGTGCTAGACAGGAATATGGCTACACCTTC.

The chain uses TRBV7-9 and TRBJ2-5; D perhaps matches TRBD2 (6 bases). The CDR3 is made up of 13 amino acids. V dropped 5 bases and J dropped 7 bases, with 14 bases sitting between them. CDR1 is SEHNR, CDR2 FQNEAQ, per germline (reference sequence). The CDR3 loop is CASSLVGDWTQYF. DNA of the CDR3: TGTGCCAGCAGCCTCGTGGGGGACTGGACCCAGTACTTC.

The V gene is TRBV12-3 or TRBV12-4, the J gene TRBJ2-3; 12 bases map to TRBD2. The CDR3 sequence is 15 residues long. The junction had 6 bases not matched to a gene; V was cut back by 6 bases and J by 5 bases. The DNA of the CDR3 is TGTGCCAGCAGGCCAACTAGCGGGGGGAAAGATACGCAGTATTTT. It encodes CASRPTSGGKDTQYF.

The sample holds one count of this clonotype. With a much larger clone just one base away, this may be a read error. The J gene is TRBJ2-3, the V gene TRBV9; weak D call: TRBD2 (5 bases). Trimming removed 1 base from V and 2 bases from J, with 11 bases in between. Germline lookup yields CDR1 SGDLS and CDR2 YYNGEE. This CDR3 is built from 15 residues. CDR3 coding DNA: TGTGCCAGCAGCGTATTGGAGCGGACCACAGATACGCAGTATTTT. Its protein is CASSVLERTTDTQYF.

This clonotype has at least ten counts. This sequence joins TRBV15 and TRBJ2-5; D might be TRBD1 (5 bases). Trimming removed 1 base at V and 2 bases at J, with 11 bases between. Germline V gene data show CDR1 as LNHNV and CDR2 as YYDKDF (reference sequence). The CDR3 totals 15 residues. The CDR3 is CATSRVWAGQETQYF. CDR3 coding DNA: TGTGCCACCAGCAGAGTTTGGGCAGGGCAAGAGACCCAGTACTTC.

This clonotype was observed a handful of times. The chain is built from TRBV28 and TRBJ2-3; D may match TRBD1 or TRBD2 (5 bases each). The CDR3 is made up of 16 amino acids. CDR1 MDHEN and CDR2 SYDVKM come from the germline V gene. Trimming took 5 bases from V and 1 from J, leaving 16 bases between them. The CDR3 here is CASSLIYGAGTDTQYF. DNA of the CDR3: TGTGCCAGCAGTCTCATTTACGGGGCAGGCACAGATACGCAGTATTTT. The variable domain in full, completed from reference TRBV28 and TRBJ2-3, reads DVKVTQSSRYLVKRTGEKVFLECVQDMDHENMFWYRQDPGLGLRLIYFSYDVKMKEKGDIPEGYSVSREKKERFSLILESASTNQTSMYLCASSLIYGAGTDTQYFGPGTRLTVL.

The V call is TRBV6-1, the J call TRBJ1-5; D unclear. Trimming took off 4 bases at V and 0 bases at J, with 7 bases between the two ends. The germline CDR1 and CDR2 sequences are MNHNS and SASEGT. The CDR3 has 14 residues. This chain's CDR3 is CASSGGYSNQPQHF. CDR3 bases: TGTGCCAGCAGTGGCGGTTATAGCAATCAGCCCCAGCATTTT.

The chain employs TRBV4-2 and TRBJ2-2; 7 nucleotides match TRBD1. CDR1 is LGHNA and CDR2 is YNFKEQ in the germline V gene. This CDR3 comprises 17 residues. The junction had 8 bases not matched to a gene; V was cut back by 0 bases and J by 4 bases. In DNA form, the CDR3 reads TGTGCCAGCAGCCAAGAAGGCAGGGGGACGGCCACCGGGGAGCTGTTTTTT. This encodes CASSQEGRGTATGELFF.